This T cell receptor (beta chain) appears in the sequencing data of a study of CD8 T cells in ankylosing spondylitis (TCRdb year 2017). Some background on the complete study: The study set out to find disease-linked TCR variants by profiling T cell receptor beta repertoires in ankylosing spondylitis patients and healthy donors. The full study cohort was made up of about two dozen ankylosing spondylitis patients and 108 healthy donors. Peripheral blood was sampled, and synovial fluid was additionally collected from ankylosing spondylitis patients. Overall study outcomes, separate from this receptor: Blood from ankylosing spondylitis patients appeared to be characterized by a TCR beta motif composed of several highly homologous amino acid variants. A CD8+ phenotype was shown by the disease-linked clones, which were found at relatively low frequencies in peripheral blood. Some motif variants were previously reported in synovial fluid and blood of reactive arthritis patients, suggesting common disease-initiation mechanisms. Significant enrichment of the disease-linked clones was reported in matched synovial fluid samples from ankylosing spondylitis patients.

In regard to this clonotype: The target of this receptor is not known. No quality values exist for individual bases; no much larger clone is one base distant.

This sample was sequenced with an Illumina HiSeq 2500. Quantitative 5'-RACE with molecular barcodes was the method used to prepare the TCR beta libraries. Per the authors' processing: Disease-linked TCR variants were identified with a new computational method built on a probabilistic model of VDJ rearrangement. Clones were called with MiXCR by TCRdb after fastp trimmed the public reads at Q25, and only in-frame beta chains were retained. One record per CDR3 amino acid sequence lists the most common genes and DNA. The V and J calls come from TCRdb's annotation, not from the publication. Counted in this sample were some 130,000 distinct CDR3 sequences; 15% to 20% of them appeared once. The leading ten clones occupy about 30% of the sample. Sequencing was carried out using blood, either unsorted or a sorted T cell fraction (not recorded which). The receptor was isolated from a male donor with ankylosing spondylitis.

The sequenced DNA: TGCAGTGCACAGGACTGGCGTCACAATGAGCAGTTCTTC. It encodes CSAQDWRHNEQFF. The V gene is TRBV20-1 and the J gene is TRBJ2-1; the D match is possibly TRBD1 or TRBD2, with 5 bases aligned in each. CDR1 and CDR2 are drawn from the germline V gene (reference sequence): DFQATT, SNEGSKA. Inclusive of the bounding cysteine and phenylalanine, the CDR3 is 13 residues long. Only the CDR3 part of the read is kept: 39 bases, read in frame from the first base. The V end loses 6 bases and the J end loses 5 bases, and a stretch of 14 bases separates them.